Listed here is a single T cell receptor beta chain. Its antigen has not been determined. Per-nucleotide qualities are absent, and no much larger clonotype sits a single base away. Each collaborating institution followed its own protocols to collect whole blood in K2EDTA tubes. For TCRbeta analysis, collaborators shipped samples as frozen whole blood, isolated PBMCs, or DNA extracted from either of those sample types. The entry originates in a study of blood T cell repertoires in COVID-19 (dated by TCRdb to 2018 to 2021). Turning to the overall study: The collaborator samples originated in the United States, Italy and Spain and spanned the acute and convalescent phases of COVID-19. Where available, HLA class I and class II types were obtained from metadata supplied by the sample provider rather than from assay-based typing. The sample metadata nearly always contained a de-identified subject ID, COVID-19 status, age in years and sex. The dataset comprised deeply sampled blood TCRbeta repertoires from subjects exposed to, actively infected with, or recovered from COVID-19. A freely available public database, intended as a resource for researchers studying the immune response to SARS-CoV-2, is where the repertoires were released. The material from the prospective study consisted of cDNA or gDNA derived from T cells, B-cell-depleted T cells, or PBMCs. The samples were drawn from the first 160 participants of the ongoing ImmuneRACE study and from some 1,300 subjects provided by 6 global collaborators.

General findings and caveats noted by the study authors: The quantity of clinical and demographic metadata differed by source and by participant and was supplied without curation.

TCRbeta CDR3 regions were amplified from genomic DNA using the immunoSEQ Assay, a bias-controlled multiplex PCR. Under the source paper's analysis protocol: The number of nucleated cells in each sample was estimated by amplification of reference gene primers within the assay. Sequence reads were collapsed and filtered to measure the absolute abundance of every unique TCRbeta CDR3 rearrangement. For each sample, productive Simpson clonality was calculated by taking the square root of Simpson's diversity index across productive rearrangements. Here the immuneACCESS table is served through TCRdb, limited to in-frame sequences with V and J called. Missing clones are a known gap in these copies; in checked studies unresolved V genes cover under half, and the rest lacks a known reason. That table gives V, J and clone size, and the DNA gave D and trimming. Recorded for this sample are approximately 230,000 clones; approximately 80% of them occurred a single time. The ten largest clonotypes hold nearly 20% of the sample.

Trimming removed 1 base from V and 6 bases from J, leaving 4 bases between the germline ends. The CDR3 has 12 amino acids, counting the end cysteine and phenylalanine. Of the read, only the CDR3 DNA is kept; its 36 bases are in frame from base 1. The receptor comes from a young man with active or convalescent COVID-19. Source material: peripheral blood. The chain is encoded by TRBV12-3 or TRBV12-4 joined to TRBJ2-1; the D gene is not confidently resolved. This receptor has the CDR3 CASSLVSNEQFF. The DNA sequence is TGTGCCAGCAGTTTAGTGAGCAATGAGCAGTTCTTC.